Presented here are 2 T cell receptor beta chains from one specimen sequenced in a study of CD8+CD57+ T cells in acquired aplastic anemia. Before being chosen for sequencing, patients had shown CD8+CD57+ cell expansion by flow cytometry. CDR3 and TCR beta VDJ profiling relied on genomic DNA as the template. TCRdb fed the reads into MiXCR, producing one record per CDR3 protein. The sample has 150,000 to 200,000 distinct CDR3 sequences, around 48% seen once. Sequenced input: sorted CD4+, CD8+, or CD8+CD57+ T cells (not recorded which) from PBMCs. These receptors originate from a human donor with aplastic anemia.

Regarding this clonotype: A much larger clone lies one base from this, so it may be a read error. Here the CDR3 reads CASIPRGDDTGELFF. The CDR3 bases are TGTGCCAGCATCCCCCGGGGGGACGACACCGGGGAGCTGTTTTTT. The gene calls are TRBV9 and TRBJ2-2; TRBD2 agrees at 7 bases. Losses at the gene ends were 6 bases for V and 3 bases for J; bases not matched to a gene: 8. The CDR3 length is 15 residues. Per germline, CDR1 SGDLS and CDR2 YYNGEE.

The V call is TRBV20-1, the J call TRBJ2-7; 7 bases align to TRBD1. The germline V gene has CDR1 DFQATT and CDR2 SNEGSKA (reference sequence). V was clipped by 1 base and J by 0 bases; unmatched bases: 6. This CDR3 has 15 residues. CDR3 in DNA: TGCAGTGCTAGAGGACCGGGACAGACCTCCTACGAGCAGTACTTC. This translates into CSARGPGQTSYEQYF.